Listed below are T cell receptor beta chains from one sample, sequenced in a study of T cell responses to AZD1222 COVID-19 vaccine. Assay: immunoSEQ multiplex PCR; the TCRdb copy retains only in-frame clones and omits some. The table includes 120,000 to 150,000 clones, 75% to 95% detected once. The sequenced sample was peripheral blood, obtained on day 0 of AZD1222 vaccination. These receptors originate from an adult in good health. Both conserved end residues are part of each CDR3. The D gene is left open where the match is weak. A row's size may be missing; if present it is once, few, many or a size class.

d_call j_call v_call clone_size cdr3_nt cdr3_aa
. TRBJ1-1 TRBV5-6 once TGTGCCAGCAGCTTGTATCAGGGAACCACTGAAGCTTTCTTT CASSLYQGTTEAFF
TRBD1 TRBJ2-5 TRBV5-8 . TGTGCCAGCACTCGGGACAGGGGGCCGGGGGAGACCCAGTACTTC CASTRDRGPGETQYF
TRBD2 TRBJ2-5 TRBV5-1 . TGCGCCAGCAGCTTAACTAGCGGTGCCGAGACCCAGTACTTC CASSLTSGAETQYF
. TRBJ2-5 TRBV6-2/TRBV6-3 few TGTGCCAGCAGTTTCGGACTCGGAGAGACCCAGTACTTC CASSFGLGETQYF
TRBD2 TRBJ2-1 TRBV27 once TGTGCCAGCACCAGGACTAGCGGGAGCAATGAGCAGTTCTTC CASTRTSGSNEQFF
TRBD2 TRBJ2-1 TRBV7-3 . TGTGCCAGCAGCAAAGCCGTTCGACTAGCGGGTAGCTCCTACAATGAGCAGTTCTTC CASSKAVRLAGSSYNEQFF
. TRBJ2-1 TRBV7-9 . TGTGCCAGCAGCTTAGGGGCTGGGGGACTCAATGAGCAGTTCTTC CASSLGAGGLNEQFF
. TRBJ2-7 TRBV13 . TGTGCCAGCAGCGCCTCCGGTGAGGACGAGCAGTACTTC CASSASGEDEQYF
. TRBJ2-3 TRBV5-5 . TGTGCCAGCAGCCCGGACGGTCCCACAGATACGCAGTATTTT CASSPDGPTDTQYF
. TRBJ1-3 TRBV4-1 . TGCGCCAGCAGCCAGGCCCAGGGGCCCCCTGGAAACACCATATATTTT CASSQAQGPPGNTIYF
. TRBJ2-7 TRBV2 . TGTGCCAGCAGGGAACAGGGCCCGACCCGGGAGCAGTACTTC CASREQGPTREQYF
. TRBJ1-1 TRBV11-3 once TGTGCCAGCAGCTTAGCGGTGTGGGGGGCTGAAGCTTTCTTT CASSLAVWGAEAFF
TRBD1 TRBJ1-4 TRBV7-2 . TGTGCCAGCAGCTTAGCCGGGACAGGGGGCCCTGTGGGTGAAAAACTGTTTTTT CASSLAGTGGPVGEKLFF
TRBD2 TRBJ2-5 TRBV7-2 . TGTGCCAGCAGCCCACGTAGACTAGCGGGAGGGCGGGAGACCCAGTACTTC CASSPRRLAGGRETQYF
. TRBJ2-7 TRBV20-1 . TGCAGTGCTACGTCCGGAGAGCAGTACTTC CSATSGEQYF
. TRBJ2-5 TRBV5-4 . TGTGCCAGCAGCTTGAGTCCCAGGGCGGAGACCCAGTACTTC CASSLSPRAETQYF
. TRBJ1-1 TRBV27 . TGTGCCAGCAGGCGCCAGGTGAACACTGAAGCTTTCTTT CASRRQVNTEAFF
. TRBJ1-2 TRBV6-5 . TGTGCCAGGGCGGAGTCAGGGGCGTTCTCTGGCTACACCTTC CARAESGAFSGYTF
. TRBJ2-5 TRBV5-6 . TGTGCCAGCAGGGTACAGGAGGAAGAGACCCAGTACTTC CASRVQEEETQYF
. TRBJ2-7 TRBV7-2 . TGTGCCAGCAGCTTATTCCTCCTATCTGGTGAGCAGTACTTC CASSLFLLSGEQYF
. TRBJ1-1 TRBV4-3 once TGCGCCAGCAGCCAAGAGTCGGTCAGGGCGAACACTGAAGCTTTCTTT CASSQESVRANTEAFF
. TRBJ1-2 TRBV6-4 few TGTGCCAGCAGTGACTTAGGTTATGGCTACACCTTC CASSDLGYGYTF
. TRBJ2-6 TRBV4-3 . TGCGCCAGCAGCCAAGACCCTGGACAGTCTGGGGCCAACGTCCTGACTTTC CASSQDPGQSGANVLTF
. TRBJ2-2 TRBV25-1 . TGTGCCAGCAGTGAGCGAAGTGACGGGGAGCTGTTTTTT CASSERSDGELFF
TRBD2 TRBJ2-1 TRBV29-1 few TGCAGCGTTGAAGGACTAGCGGATGAGCAGTTCTTC CSVEGLADEQFF
. TRBJ2-1 TRBV30 . TGTGCCTGGAGCCGTTCCAGCGGCCTCCCCCGGCTCTTC CAWSRSSGLPRLF
TRBD1 TRBJ1-6 TRBV6-4 . TGTGCCAGCAGTGACTCGACTGGTGGGACAGGTAGTTCACCCCTCCACTTT CASSDSTGGTGSSPLHF
. TRBJ2-5 TRBV6-5 few TGTGCCAGCATCAGGGGGGGACGCCAAGAGACCCAGTACTTC CASIRGGRQETQYF
. TRBJ2-1 TRBV12-3/TRBV12-4 . TGTGCCAGCAGTTTTAGTTATCGCGATGAGCAGTTCTTC CASSFSYRDEQFF
. TRBJ2-1 TRBV6-2/TRBV6-3 . TGTGCCAGCAGTTATAGGGGAGCCTACAATGAGCAGTTCTTC CASSYRGAYNEQFF
. TRBJ1-4 TRBV4-3 . TGCGCCAGCAGCCAATCGGTTACGCAAGAAAAACTGTTTTTT CASSQSVTQEKLFF
TRBD1 TRBJ2-5 TRBV5-1 . TGCGCCAGCAGCGTAGACAGGGGGGATGAGACCCAGTACTTC CASSVDRGDETQYF
TRBD1 TRBJ1-4 TRBV28 . TGTGCCAGCAGGCCGGGACAGGGGAGTGAAAAACTGTTTTTT CASRPGQGSEKLFF
. TRBJ1-5 TRBV3-1/TRBV3-2 . TGTGCCAGCAGTCCTGTTCACGGACCGGGTCAGCCCCAGCATTTT CASSPVHGPGQPQHF
TRBD1 TRBJ2-7 TRBV24-1 . TGTGCCACCAGTGATTGGGACAGGATCAAAACCTACGAGCAGTACTTC CATSDWDRIKTYEQYF
. TRBJ2-1 TRBV7-2 few TGTGCCAGCAGCTTATTTGTGGGGCAAGGGAATGAGCAGTTCTTC CASSLFVGQGNEQFF
. TRBJ1-1 TRBV6-5 once TGTGCCAGCTGTCCGTCAGGGGCGGACACTGAAGCTTTCTTT CASCPSGADTEAFF
. TRBJ2-1 TRBV9 . TGTGCCAGCAGCGTAGGAGGGGACAATGAGCAGTTCTTC CASSVGGDNEQFF
. TRBJ2-3 TRBV9 . TGTGCCAGCAGCGGGGCCACGATCACAGATACGCAGTATTTT CASSGATITDTQYF
. TRBJ2-7 TRBV18 once TGTGCCAGCTCACCGGGGGAGAGCCTTTTCTACGAGCAGTACTTC CASSPGESLFYEQYF
TRBD2 TRBJ2-5 TRBV4-2 . TGTGCCAGCAGCCCAGGGGTAGCGGGAATTCGAGAGACCCAGTACTTC CASSPGVAGIRETQYF
. TRBJ1-5 TRBV18 . TGTGCCAGCTCACCGAATAGCAATCAGCCCCAGCATTTT CASSPNSNQPQHF
. TRBJ1-2 TRBV27 . TGTGCCAGCAGTTTAGGGTCTAGGGCGAATTCTAACTATGGCTACACCTTC CASSLGSRANSNYGYTF
. TRBJ2-3 TRBV9 . TGTGCCAGCAGCGTAGACTTTAGCACAGATACGCAGTATTTT CASSVDFSTDTQYF
. TRBJ2-1 TRBV27 . TGTGCCAGCAGTTTATATGGCGGTGGAACCGATGGGAAAGTTTGGGGGCAGTTCTTC CASSLYGGGTDGKVWGQFF
TRBD2 TRBJ2-7 TRBV19 . TGTGCCAGTAGTATGAGCGGGAGCCCGCCCTACGAGCAGTACTTC CASSMSGSPPYEQYF
. TRBJ1-2 TRBV6-2/TRBV6-3 once TGTGCCAGCAGCCCGTTGAAGGTCCGTTATGGCTACACCTTC CASSPLKVRYGYTF